The TCR beta chain described here comes from a study of blood T cell repertoires in COVID-19. Overall study: The United States, Italy and Spain provided the acute and convalescent COVID-19 samples. T cells, B-cell-depleted T cells, or PBMCs supplied cDNA or gDNA.

The CDR3 covers 15 residues. CDR1 and CDR2 (germline): SGHVS, FNYEAQ. Trimming removed 2 bases from V and 6 bases from J, with 16 bases in between. Per the original methods: For nucleated cells, counts were estimated from reference gene primer amplification. The method was immunoSEQ multiplex PCR; TCRdb's version includes in-frame clones alone and lacks a portion of them. V and J calls and clone size are copied from that table; D and trimming were computed from the DNA. The repertoire holds about 190,000 clones, with approximately 73% as singletons. Clinical histories supplied by participants themselves formed the basis of cohort assignment.

The TCR originated in a woman in her forties or fifties with acute COVID-19. The rearrangement uses TRBV7-6 and TRBJ1-2; D might be TRBD1 (6 bases). Sequenced sample: PBMCs or T cells enriched from blood (not recorded which). Written as DNA, the CDR3 is TGTGCCAGCAGCTTAACAGGGAGTAGGAAGGATGGCTACACCTTC. Encoded protein: CASSLTGSRKDGYTF. The complete variable domain, with remaining parts taken from reference TRBV7-6 and TRBJ1-2, reads GAGVSQSPRYKVTKRGQDVALRCDPISGHVSLYWYRQALGQGPEFLTYFNYEAQQDKSGLPNDRFSAERPEGSISTLTIQRTEQRDSAMYRCASSLTGSRKDGYTFGSGTRLTVV.